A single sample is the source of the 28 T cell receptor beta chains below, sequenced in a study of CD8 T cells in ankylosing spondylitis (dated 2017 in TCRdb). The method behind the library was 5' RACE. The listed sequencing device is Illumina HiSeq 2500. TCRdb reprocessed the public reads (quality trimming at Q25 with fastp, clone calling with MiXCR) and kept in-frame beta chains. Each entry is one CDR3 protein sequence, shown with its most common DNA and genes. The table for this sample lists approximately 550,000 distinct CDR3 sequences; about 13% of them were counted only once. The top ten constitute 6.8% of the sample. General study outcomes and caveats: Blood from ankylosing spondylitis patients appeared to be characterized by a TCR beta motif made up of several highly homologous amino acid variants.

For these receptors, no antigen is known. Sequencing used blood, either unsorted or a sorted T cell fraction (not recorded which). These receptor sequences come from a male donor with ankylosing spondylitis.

Here the CDR3 DNA reads TGCAGTGCTAGAGATCCGGGACCAGGGGGCAATGAGCAGTTCTTC. Translation gives CSARDPGPGGNEQFF. This chain joins TRBV20-1 and TRBJ2-1; 7 nucleotides line up with TRBD1. The CDR3 totals 15 residues. CDR1 is DFQATT and CDR2 is SNEGSKA in the germline V gene (reference sequence). With V trimmed by 0 bases and J by 6 bases, 8 bases remained unmatched.

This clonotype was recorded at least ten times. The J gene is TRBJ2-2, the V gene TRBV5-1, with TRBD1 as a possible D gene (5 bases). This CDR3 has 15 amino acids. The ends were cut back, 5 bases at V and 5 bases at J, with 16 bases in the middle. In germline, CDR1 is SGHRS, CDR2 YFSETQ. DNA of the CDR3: TGCGCCAGCAGACCGGACACTTTATTTACCGGGGAGCTGTTTTTT. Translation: CASRPDTLFTGELFF.

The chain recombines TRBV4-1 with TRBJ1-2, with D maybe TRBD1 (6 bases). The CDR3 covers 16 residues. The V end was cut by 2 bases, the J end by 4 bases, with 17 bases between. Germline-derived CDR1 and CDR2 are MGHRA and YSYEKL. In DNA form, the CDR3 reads TGCGCCAGCAGCCAAAGACGGGGGGACAAATTCTATGGCTACACCTTC. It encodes CASSQRRGDKFYGYTF.

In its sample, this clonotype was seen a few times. This CDR3 reads CASSLALGFGDNIQYF. CDR3 coding DNA: TGCGCCAGCAGCTTGGCCTTGGGATTTGGAGATAACATTCAGTACTTC. This chain connects TRBV5-1 to TRBJ2-4; no definite D call. Trimming removed 0 bases at V and 7 bases at J, with 17 bases between. The CDR3 extends over 16 amino acids. Germline V lookup: CDR1 SGHRS, CDR2 YFSETQ.

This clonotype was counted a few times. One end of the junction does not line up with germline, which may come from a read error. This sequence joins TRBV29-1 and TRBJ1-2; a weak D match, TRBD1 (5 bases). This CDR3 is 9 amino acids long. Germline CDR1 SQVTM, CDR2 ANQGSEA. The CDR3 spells CSVEDPGRF. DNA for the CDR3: TGCAGCGTTGAAGACCCGGGACGGTTC. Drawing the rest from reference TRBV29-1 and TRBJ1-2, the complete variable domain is SAVISQKPSRDICQRGTSLTIQCQVDSQVTMMFWYRQQPGQSLTLIATANQGSEATYESGFVIDKFPISRPNLTFSTLTVSNMSPEDSSIYLCSVEDPGRFGSGTRLTVV.

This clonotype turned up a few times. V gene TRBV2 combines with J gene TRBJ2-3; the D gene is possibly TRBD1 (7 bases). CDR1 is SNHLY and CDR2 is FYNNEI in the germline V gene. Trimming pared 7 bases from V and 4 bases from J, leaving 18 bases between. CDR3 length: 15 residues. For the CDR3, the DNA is TGTGCCAGCAAGAAAAGCGGCAGGGGGGCAGATACGCAGTATTTT. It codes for CASKKSGRGADTQYF.

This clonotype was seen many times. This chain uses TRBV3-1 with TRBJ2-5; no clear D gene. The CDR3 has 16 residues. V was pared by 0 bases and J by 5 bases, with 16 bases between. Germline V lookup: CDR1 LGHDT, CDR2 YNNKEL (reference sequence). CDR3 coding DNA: TGTGCCAGCAGCCAAGAAATCGGGTCCTTCAGGGAGACCCAGTACTTC. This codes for CASSQEIGSFRETQYF.

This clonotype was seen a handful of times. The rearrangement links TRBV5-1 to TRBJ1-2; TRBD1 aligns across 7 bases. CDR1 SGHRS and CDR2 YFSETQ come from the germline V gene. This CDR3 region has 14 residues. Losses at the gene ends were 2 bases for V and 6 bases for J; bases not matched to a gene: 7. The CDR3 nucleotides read TGCGCCAGCAGCTTTACCGGGACAGCGGATGGCTACACCTTC. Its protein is CASSFTGTADGYTF.

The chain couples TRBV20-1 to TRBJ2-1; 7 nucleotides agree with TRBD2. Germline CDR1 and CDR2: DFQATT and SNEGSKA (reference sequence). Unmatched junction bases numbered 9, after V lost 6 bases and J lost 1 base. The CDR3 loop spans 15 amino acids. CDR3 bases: TGCAGTGCGCCGAGACTAGCCCAATCCTACAATGAGCAGTTCTTC. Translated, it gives CSAPRLAQSYNEQFF.

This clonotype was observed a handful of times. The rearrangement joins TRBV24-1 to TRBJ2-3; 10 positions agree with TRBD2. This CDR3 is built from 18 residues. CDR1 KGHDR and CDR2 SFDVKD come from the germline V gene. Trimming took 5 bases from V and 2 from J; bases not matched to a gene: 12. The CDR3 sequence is CATSAPVPAGGPTDTQYF. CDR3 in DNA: TGTGCCACCAGTGCCCCCGTCCCAGCGGGAGGGCCCACAGATACGCAGTATTTT.

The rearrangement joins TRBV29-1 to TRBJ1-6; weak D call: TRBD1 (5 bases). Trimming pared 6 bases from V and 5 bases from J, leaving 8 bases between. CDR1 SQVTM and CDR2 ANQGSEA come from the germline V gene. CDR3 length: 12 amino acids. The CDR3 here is CSVDRDNSPLHF. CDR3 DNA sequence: TGCAGCGTCGACAGAGATAATTCACCCCTCCACTTT.

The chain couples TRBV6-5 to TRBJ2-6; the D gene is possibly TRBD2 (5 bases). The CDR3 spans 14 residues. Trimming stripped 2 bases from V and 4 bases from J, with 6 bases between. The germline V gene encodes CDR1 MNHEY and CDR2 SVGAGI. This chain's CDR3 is CASSYRGGANVLTF. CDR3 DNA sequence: TGTGCCAGCAGTTACAGAGGGGGGGCCAACGTCCTGACTTTC.

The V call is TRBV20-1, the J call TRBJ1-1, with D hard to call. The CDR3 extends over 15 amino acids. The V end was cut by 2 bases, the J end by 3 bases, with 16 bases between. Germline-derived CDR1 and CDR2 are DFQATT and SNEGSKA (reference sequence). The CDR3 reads CSARRTVWSDTEAFF. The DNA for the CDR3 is TGCAGTGCTAGAAGAACGGTCTGGTCGGACACTGAAGCTTTCTTT.

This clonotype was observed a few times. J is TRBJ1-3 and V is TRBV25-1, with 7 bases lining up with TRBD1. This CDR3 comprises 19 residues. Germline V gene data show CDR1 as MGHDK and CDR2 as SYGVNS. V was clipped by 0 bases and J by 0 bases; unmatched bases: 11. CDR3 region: CASSEYKGQSVHSGNTIYF. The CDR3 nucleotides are TGTGCCAGCAGTGAATATAAGGGACAGTCAGTTCACTCTGGAAACACCATATATTTT.

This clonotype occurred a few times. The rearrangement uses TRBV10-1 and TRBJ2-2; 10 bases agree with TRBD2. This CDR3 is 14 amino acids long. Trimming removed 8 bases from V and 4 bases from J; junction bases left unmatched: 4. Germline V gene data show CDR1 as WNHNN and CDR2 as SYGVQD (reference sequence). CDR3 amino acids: CASHGLAVTGELFF. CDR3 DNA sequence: TGCGCCAGCCATGGACTAGCGGTCACCGGGGAGCTGTTTTTT.

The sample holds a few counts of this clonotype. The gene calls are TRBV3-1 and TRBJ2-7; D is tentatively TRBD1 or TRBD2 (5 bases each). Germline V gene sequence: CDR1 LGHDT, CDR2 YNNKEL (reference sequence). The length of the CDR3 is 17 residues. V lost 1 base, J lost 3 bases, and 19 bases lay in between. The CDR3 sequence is CASSQVQGTAFFYEQYF. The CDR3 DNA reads TGTGCCAGCAGCCAAGTCCAAGGGACGGCCTTCTTCTACGAGCAGTACTTC.

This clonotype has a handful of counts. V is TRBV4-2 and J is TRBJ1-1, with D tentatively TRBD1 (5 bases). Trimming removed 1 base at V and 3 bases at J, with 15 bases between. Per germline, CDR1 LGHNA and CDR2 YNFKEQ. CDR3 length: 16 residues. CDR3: CASSQGEGRWDTEAFF. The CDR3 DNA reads TGTGCCAGCAGCCAAGGTGAGGGGCGGTGGGACACTGAAGCTTTCTTT.

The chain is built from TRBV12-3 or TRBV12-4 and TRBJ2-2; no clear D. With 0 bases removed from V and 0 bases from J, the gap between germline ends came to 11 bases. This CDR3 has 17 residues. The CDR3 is CASSLAWSFANTGELFF. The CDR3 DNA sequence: TGTGCCAGCAGTTTAGCGTGGAGCTTCGCGAACACCGGGGAGCTGTTTTTT.

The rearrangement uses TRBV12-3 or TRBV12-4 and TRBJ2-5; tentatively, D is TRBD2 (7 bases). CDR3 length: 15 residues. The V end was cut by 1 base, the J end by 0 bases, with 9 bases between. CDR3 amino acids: CASSLEGGYQETQYF. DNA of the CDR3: TGTGCCAGCAGTTTAGAGGGGGGGTACCAAGAGACCCAGTACTTC.

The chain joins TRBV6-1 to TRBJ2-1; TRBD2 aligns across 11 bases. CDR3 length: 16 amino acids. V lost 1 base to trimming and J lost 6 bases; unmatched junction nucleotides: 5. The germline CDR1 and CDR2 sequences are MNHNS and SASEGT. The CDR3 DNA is TGTGCCAGCAGTGAAGTATGGGGGACTAGCGGCAATGAGCAGTTCTTC. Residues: CASSEVWGTSGNEQFF.

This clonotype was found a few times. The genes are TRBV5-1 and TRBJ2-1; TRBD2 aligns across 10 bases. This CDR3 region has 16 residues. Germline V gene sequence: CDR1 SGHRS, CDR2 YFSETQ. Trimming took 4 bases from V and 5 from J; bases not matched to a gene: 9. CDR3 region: CASSLRLAGRNNEQFF. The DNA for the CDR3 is TGCGCCAGCAGCCTGAGACTAGCGGGCCGTAACAATGAGCAGTTCTTC. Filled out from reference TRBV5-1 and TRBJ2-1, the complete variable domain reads KAGVTQTPRYLIKTRGQQVTLSCSPISGHRSVSWYQQTPGQGLQFLFEYFSETQRNKGNFPGRFSGRQFSNSRSEMNVSTLELGDSALYLCASSLRLAGRNNEQFFGPGTRLTVL.

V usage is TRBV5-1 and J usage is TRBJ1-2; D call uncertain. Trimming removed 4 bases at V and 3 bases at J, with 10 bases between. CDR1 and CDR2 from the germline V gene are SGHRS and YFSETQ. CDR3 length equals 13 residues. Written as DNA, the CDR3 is TGCGCCAGCAGCGTGTCATCGGACTATGGCTACACCTTC. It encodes CASSVSSDYGYTF.

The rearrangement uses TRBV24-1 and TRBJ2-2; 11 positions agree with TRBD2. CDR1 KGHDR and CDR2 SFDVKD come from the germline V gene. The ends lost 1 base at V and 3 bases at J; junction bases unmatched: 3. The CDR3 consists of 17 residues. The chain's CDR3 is CATSDFQLAGDTGELFF. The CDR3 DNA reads TGTGCCACCAGTGATTTTCAACTAGCGGGAGACACCGGGGAGCTGTTTTTT.

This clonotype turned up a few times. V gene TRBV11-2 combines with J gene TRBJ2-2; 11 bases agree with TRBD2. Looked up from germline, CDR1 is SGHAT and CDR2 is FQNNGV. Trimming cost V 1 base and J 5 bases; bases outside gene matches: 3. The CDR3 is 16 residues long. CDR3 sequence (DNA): TGTGCCAGCAGCTTAGTTTCTAGCGGGGGGACCGGGGAGCTGTTTTTT. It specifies CASSLVSSGGTGELFF.

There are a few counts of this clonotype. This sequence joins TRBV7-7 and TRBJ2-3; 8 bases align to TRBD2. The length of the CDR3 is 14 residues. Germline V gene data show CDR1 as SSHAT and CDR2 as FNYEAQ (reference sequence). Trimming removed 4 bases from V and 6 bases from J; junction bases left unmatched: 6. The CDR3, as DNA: TGTGCCAGCAGCTCAACTAGCGGAGGTGATACGCAGTATTTT. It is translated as CASSSTSGGDTQYF.

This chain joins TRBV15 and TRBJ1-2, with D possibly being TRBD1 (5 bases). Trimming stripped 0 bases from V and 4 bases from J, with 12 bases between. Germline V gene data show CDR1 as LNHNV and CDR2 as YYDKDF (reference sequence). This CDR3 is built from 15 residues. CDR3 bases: TGTGCCACCAGCAGAGATTACAGGTCCCTCTATGGCTACACCTTC. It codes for CATSRDYRSLYGYTF.

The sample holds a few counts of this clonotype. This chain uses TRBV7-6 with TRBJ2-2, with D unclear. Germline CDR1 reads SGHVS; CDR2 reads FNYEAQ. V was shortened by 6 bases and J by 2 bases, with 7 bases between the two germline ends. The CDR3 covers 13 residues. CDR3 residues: CASRSDNTGELFF. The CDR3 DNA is TGTGCCAGCAGATCCGATAACACCGGGGAGCTGTTTTTT.

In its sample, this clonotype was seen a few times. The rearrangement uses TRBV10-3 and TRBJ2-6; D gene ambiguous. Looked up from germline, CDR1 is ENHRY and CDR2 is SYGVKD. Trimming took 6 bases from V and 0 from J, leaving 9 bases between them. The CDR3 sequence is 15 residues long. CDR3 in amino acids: CAISLRDSGANVLTF. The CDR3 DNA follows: TGTGCCATCAGCCTTAGAGACTCTGGGGCCAACGTCCTGACTTTC.